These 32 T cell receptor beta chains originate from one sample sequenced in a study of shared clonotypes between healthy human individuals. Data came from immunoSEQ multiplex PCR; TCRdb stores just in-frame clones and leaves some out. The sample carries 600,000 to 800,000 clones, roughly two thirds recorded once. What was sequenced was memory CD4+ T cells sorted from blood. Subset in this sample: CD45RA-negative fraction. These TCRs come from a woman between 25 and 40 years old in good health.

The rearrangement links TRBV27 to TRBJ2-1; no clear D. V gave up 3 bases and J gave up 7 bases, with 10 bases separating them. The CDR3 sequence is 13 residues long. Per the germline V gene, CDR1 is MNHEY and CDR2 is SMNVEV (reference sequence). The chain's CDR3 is CASSFYVTNEQFF. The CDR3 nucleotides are TGTGCCAGCAGTTTTTACGTTACGAATGAGCAGTTCTTC.

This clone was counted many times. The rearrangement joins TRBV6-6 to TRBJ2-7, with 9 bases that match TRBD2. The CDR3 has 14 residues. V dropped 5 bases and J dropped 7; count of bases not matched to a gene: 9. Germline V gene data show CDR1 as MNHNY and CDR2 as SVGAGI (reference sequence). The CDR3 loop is CASSTIAGVGEQYF. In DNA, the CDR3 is TGTGCCAGCAGTACCATAGCGGGAGTCGGGGAGCAGTACTTC.

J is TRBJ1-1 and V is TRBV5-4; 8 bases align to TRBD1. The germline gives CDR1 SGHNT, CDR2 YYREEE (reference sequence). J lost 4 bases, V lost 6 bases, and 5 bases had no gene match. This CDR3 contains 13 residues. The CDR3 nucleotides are TGTGCCAGCACCGGACAGGGTACCACTGAAGCTTTCTTT. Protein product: CASTGQGTTEAFF.

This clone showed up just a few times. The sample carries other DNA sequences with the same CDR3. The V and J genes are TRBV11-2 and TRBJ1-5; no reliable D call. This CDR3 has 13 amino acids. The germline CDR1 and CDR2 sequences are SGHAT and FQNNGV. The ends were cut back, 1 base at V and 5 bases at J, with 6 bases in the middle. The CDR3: CASSLGLDQPQHF. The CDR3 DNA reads TGTGCCAGCAGCTTAGGGCTGGATCAGCCCCAGCATTTT.

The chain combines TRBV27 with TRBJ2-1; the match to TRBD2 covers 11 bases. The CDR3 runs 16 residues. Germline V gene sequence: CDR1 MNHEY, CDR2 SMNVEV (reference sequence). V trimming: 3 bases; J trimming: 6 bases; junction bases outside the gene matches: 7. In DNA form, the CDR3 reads TGTGCCAGCAGTTTCATAGCGGGAGGGCCGGTCAATGAGCAGTTCTTC. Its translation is CASSFIAGGPVNEQFF.

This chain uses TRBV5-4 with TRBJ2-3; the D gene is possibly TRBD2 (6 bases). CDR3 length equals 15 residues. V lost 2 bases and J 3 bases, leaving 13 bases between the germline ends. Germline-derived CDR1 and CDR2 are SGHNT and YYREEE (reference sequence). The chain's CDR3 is CASSLRGTETDTQYF. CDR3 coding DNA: TGTGCCAGCAGCTTACGGGGGACGGAGACAGATACGCAGTATTTT.

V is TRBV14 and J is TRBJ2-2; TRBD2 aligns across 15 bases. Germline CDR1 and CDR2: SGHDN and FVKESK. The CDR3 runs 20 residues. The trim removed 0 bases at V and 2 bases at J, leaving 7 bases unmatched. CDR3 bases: TGTGCCAGCAGCCAAGATGCCCGGACTAGCGGGAGGGCCAACACCGGGGAGCTGTTTTTT. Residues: CASSQDARTSGRANTGELFF.

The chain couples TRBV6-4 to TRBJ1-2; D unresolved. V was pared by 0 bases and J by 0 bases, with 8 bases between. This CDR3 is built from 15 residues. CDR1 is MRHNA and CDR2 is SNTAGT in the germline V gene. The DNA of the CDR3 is TGTGCCAGCAGTGACTCCCCAGGCCCTAACTATGGCTACACCTTC. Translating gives CASSDSPGPNYGYTF.

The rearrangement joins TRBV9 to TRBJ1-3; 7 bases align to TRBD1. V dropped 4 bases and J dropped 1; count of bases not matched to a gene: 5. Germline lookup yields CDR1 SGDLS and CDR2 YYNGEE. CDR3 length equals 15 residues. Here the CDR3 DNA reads TGTGCCAGCAGCCGACAGGGAATTTCTGGAAACACCATATATTTT. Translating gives CASSRQGISGNTIYF.

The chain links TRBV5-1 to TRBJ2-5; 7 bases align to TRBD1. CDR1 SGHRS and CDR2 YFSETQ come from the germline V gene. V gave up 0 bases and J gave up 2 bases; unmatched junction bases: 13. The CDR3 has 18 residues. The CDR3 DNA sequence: TGCGCCAGCAGCTTGGTATATTCTGGGTCGGGACAGCAAGAGACCCAGTACTTC. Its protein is CASSLVYSGSGQQETQYF.

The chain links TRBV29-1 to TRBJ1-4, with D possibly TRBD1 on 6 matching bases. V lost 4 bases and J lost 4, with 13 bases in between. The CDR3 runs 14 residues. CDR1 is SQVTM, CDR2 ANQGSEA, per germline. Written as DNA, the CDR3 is TGCAGCGTTGTATTGCAGGGGAGTAATGAAAAACTGTTTTTT. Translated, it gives CSVVLQGSNEKLFF.

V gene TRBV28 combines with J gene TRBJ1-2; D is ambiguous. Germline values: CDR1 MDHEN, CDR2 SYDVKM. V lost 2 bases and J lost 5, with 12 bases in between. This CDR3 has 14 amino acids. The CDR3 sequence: CASSLGQRIYGYTF. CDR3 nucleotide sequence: TGTGCCAGCAGTTTAGGGCAGCGCATTTATGGCTACACCTTC.

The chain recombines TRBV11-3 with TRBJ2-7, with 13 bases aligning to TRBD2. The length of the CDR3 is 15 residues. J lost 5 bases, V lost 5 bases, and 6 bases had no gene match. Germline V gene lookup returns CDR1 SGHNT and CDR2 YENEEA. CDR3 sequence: CASSPGTSGVHEQYF. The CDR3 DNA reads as TGTGCCAGCAGCCCTGGGACTAGCGGGGTTCACGAGCAGTACTTC.

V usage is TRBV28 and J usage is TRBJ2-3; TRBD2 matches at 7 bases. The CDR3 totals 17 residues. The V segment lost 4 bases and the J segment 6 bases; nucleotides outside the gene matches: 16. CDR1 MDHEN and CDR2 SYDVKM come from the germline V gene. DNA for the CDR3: TGTGCCAGCAGTTCTCCCTCTGTCGCGGGAGCTTGGGATACGCAGTATTTT. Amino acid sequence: CASSSPSVAGAWDTQYF.

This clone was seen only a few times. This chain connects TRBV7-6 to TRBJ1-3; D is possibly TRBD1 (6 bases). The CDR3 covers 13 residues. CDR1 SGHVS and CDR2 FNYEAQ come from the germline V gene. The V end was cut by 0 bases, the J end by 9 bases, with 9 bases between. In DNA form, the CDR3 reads TGTGCCAGCAGCTTAGCCAGGGGAGGCACCATATATTTT. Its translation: CASSLARGGTIYF. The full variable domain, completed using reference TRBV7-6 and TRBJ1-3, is GAGVSQSPRYKVTKRGQDVALRCDPISGHVSLYWYRQALGQGPEFLTYFNYEAQQDKSGLPNDRFSAERPEGSISTLTIQRTEQRDSAMYRCASSLARGGTIYFGEGSWLTVV.

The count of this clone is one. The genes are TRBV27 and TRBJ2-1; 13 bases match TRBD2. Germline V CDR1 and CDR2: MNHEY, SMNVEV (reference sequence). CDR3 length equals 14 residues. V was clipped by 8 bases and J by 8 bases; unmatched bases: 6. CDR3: CASRTSGSTYEQFF. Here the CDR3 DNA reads TGTGCCAGCCGGACTAGCGGGAGTACTTATGAGCAGTTCTTC.

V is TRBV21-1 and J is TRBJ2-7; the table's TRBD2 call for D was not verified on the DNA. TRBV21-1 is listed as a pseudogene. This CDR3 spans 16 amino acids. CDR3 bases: TGTGCCAGCCCGGACCAGGCTAGCGGGAGTTCCCACGAGCAGTACTTC. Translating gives CASPDQASGSSHEQYF.

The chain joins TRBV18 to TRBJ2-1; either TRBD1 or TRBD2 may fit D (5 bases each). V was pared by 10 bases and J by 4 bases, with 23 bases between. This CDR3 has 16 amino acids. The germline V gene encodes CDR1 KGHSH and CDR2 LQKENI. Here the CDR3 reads CATQSRDPNLYNEQFF. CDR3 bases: TGTGCCACCCAGTCTAGGGACCCCAACCTGTACAATGAGCAGTTCTTC.

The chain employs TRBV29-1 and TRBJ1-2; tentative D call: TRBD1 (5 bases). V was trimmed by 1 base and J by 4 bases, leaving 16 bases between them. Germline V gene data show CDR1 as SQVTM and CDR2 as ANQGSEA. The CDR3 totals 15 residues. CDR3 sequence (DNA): TGCAGCGTTGAAGCTGGGGGGGGTTGGTCCTATGGCTACACCTTC. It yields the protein CSVEAGGGWSYGYTF.

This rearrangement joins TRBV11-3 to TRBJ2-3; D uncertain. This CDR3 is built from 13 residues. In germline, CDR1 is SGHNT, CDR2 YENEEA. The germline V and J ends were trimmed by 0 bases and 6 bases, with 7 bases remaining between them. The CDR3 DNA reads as TGTGCCAGCAGCTTAGAAACAAGGGATACGCAGTATTTT. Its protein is CASSLETRDTQYF.

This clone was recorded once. The CDR3 loop reads CASRGLAGGTGELFF. The CDR3 region has the DNA TGTGCCAGTAGAGGACTAGCGGGAGGCACCGGGGAGCTGTTTTTT. The chain has TRBV19 and TRBJ2-2, with 14 positions matching TRBD2. Germline V CDR1 and CDR2: LNHDA, SQIVND (reference sequence). The CDR3 contains 15 residues. Germline trimming cut 6 bases from V and 4 bases from J; bases unmatched to any gene: 1. Full variable domain (missing parts from reference TRBV19 and TRBJ2-2): DGGITQSPKYLFRKEGQNVTLSCEQNLNHDAMYWYRQDPGQGLRLIYYSQIVNDFQKGDIAEGYSVSREKKESFPLTVTSAQKNPTAFYLCASRGLAGGTGELFFGEGSRLTVL.

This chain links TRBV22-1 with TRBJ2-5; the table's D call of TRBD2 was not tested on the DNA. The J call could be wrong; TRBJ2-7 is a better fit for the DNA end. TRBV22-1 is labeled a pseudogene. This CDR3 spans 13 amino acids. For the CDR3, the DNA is TGTCCTGGGAACCCCGGGGGATTCGGCGAGCAGTACTTC. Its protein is CPGNPGGFGEQYF.

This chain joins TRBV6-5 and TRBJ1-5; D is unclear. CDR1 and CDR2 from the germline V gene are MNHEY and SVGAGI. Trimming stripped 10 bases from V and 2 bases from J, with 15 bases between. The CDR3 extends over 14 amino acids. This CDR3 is CAIRPSGGNQPQHF. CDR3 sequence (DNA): TGTGCCATCAGACCCAGCGGGGGCAATCAGCCCCAGCATTTT.

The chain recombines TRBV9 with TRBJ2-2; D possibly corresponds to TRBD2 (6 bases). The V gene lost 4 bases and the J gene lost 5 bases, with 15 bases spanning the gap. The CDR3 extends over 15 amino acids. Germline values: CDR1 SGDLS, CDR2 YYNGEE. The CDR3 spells CASSLRRESTGELFF. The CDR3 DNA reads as TGTGCCAGCAGCCTCCGGAGGGAGTCAACCGGGGAGCTGTTTTTT.

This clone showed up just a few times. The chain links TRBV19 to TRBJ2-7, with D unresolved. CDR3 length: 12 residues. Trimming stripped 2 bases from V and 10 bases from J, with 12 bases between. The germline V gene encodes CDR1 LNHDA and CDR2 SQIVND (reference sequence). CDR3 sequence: CASSITLKCQYF. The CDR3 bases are TGTGCCAGTAGTATAACCCTAAAGTGCCAGTACTTC. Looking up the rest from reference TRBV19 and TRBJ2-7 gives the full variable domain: DGGITQSPKYLFRKEGQNVTLSCEQNLNHDAMYWYRQDPGQGLRLIYYSQIVNDFQKGDIAEGYSVSREKKESFPLTVTSAQKNPTAFYLCASSITLKCQYFGPGTRLTVT.

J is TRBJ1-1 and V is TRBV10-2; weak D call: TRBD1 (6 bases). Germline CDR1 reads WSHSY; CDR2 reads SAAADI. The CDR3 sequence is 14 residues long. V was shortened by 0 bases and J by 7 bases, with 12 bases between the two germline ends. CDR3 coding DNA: TGCGCCAGCAGTGAGTCGTCAGGGGTGGGTGAAGCTTTCTTT. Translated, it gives CASSESSGVGEAFF.

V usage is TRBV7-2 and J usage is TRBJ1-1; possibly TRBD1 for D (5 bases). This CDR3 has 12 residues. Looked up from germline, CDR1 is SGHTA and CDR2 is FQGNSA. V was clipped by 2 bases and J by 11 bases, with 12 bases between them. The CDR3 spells CASSLQGVEAFF. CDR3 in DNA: TGTGCCAGCAGCTTACAGGGAGTTGAGGCTTTCTTT.

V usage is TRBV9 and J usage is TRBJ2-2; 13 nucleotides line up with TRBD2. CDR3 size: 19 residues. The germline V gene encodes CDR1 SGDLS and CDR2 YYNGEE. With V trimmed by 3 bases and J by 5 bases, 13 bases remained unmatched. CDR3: CASSARTSGSFILTGELFF. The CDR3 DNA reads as TGTGCCAGCAGCGCCCGGACTAGCGGGAGTTTTATTCTGACCGGGGAGCTGTTTTTT.

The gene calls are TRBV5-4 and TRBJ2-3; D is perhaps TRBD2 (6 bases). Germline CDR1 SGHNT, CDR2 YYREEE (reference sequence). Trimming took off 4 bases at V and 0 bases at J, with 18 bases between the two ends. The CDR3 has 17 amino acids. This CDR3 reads CASSLFYLSGSTDTQYF. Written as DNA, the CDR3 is TGTGCCAGCAGCCTTTTTTACCTTAGCGGAAGCACAGATACGCAGTATTTT.

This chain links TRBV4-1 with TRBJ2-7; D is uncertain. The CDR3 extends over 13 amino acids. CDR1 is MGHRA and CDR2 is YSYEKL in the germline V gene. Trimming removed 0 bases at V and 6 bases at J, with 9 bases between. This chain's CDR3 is CASSQDERREQYF. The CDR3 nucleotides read TGCGCCAGCAGCCAAGACGAACGGCGCGAGCAGTACTTC.

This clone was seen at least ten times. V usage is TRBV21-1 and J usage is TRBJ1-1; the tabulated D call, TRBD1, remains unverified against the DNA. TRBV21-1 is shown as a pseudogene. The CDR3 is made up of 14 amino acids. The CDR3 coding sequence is TGTGCCAGCAGCAAATCTCCAGGGGGCACTGAAGCTTTCTTT. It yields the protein CASSKSPGGTEAFF.

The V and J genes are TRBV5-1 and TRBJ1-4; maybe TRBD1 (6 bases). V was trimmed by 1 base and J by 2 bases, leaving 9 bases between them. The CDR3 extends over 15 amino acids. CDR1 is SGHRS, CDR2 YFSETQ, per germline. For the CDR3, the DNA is TGCGCCAGCAGCTTGCAGGGGAATACTAATGAAAAACTGTTTTTT. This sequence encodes CASSLQGNTNEKLFF.